This TCR beta chain was recorded in a study of beta chain features in type 1 diabetes. Overall study results and limits: Researchers reported that naive, central memory and Treg TCRB repertoires appeared more similar in patients than in healthy donors. All four CD4+ subsets of Type 1 diabetes patients contained TCRB CDR3s that were moderately but significantly shorter.

Isolated RNA was reverse transcribed in full, so expressed TCRB transcripts were sequenced. Produced via immunoSEQ multiplex PCR; TCRdb's table is partial and in-frame only. This sample carries 250,000 or so clones, approximately 15% of them seen once, and the ten largest clones take roughly 0.019%. This clone was observed a handful of times. Antigen unknown. V was shortened by 4 bases and J by 5 bases, with 11 bases between the two germline ends. CDR3 length: 13 residues. Looked up from germline, CDR1 is SGHDT and CDR2 is YYEEEE. This clonotype was sampled from a man aged 30 to 45 with type 1 diabetes. The material sequenced was naive CD4+ T cells from blood. This chain uses TRBV5-6 with TRBJ2-3, with D tentatively TRBD2 (6 bases). CDR3 sequence (DNA): TGTGCCAGCAGCACTGGGGGGATAGATACGCAGTATTTT. Translated: CASSTGGIDTQYF.